This TCR beta chain was observed in a study of T cells in Graves' hyperthyroidism and ophthalmopathy. TCR beta CDR3 sequences were amplified from RNA transcripts. The TCR CDR3 was amplified in a first-round RT-PCR using the HTBI primer set. TCRdb passed the multiplex PCR reads through MiXCR, listing each CDR3 protein once. The sample has around 400,000 distinct CDR3 sequences; roughly 13% are singletons. Study conclusions and caveats: Blood also carried most thyroid clonotypes expanded above 0.001. By a 13 V-J model, ophthalmopathy was set apart from stable hyperthyroidism. A median around 5.9 months before onset, the model predicted ophthalmopathy.

This clonotype was observed many times. The antigen is undetermined. V lost 4 bases and J lost 2, with 9 bases in between. CDR1 and CDR2 (germline): MDHEN, SYDVKM. CDR3 length: 14 residues. Sequenced sample: blood. This receptor was identified in a woman younger than 30 with Graves' hyperthyroidism. The chain carries TRBV28 and TRBJ1-3; D is unresolved. The CDR3 bases are TGTGCCAGCAGTTCTTACGCAGCTGGAAACACCATATATTTT. This sequence encodes CASSSYAAGNTIYF.